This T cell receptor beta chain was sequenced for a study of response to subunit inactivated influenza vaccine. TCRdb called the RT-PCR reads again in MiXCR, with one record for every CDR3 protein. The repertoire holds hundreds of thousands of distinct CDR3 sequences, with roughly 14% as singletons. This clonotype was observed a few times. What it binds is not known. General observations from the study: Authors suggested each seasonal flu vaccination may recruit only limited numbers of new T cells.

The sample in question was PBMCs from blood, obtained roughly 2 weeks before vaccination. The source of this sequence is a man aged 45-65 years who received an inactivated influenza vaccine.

The CDR3 here is CASSQDYPDRGYTGELFF. Written as DNA, the CDR3 is TGCGCCAGCAGCCAAGATTACCCTGACAGGGGATACACCGGGGAGCTGTTTTTT. The chain carries TRBV4-3 and TRBJ2-2; TRBD1 agrees at 8 bases. The germline V gene encodes CDR1 LGHNA and CDR2 YSLEER. This CDR3 is 18 amino acids long. After removal of 0 bases from V and 3 bases from J, the junction contained 9 bases not matched to a gene.